The rows below give T cell receptor beta chains drawn from one sample of a study of PD-1 blockade in classical Hodgkin lymphoma. Assay used: immunoSEQ multiplex PCR; TCRdb lists only in-frame clones, some missing. Among some 10,000 clones, roughly 84% were seen once, and the ten largest hold around 42%. The specimen comprised CD8+ T cells from blood, sampled at baseline. The receptors originated from a human donor with classical Hodgkin lymphoma. The CDR3 runs from the conserved cysteine through the conserved F or W. Fields, in order: V gene, clone size, D gene, J gene, CDR3 protein, CDR3 DNA. A D gene is named only where the DNA matches it firmly. Rows may omit the clone size; those that give it use once, few, many or a size class.

TRBV29-1,few,-,TRBJ1-2,CSVPSGMSYGYTF,TGCAGCGTTCCCTCGGGTATGAGCTATGGCTACACCTTC
TRBV4-2,-,TRBD2,TRBJ2-7,CASSPLTSGSREQYF,TGTGCCAGCAGCCCCTTGACTAGCGGGAGTCGCGAGCAGTACTTC
TRBV5-4,-,TRBD2,TRBJ2-7,CASTPAGGPVHEQYF,TGTGCCAGCACCCCAGCGGGAGGGCCCGTACACGAGCAGTACTTC
TRBV6-5,-,TRBD2,TRBJ2-7,CASSYYESGSSEQYF,TGTGCCAGCAGTTATTACGAAAGCGGGAGTAGCGAGCAGTACTTC
TRBV19,-,TRBD2,TRBJ2-3,CASSMGTRTWGDTQYF,TGTGCCAGTAGTATGGGGACTAGGACGTGGGGAGATACGCAGTATTTT
TRBV19,-,TRBD2,TRBJ2-3,CASSPTGGIPDTQYF,TGTGCCAGTAGTCCCACCGGGGGGATCCCAGATACGCAGTATTTT
TRBV30,-,-,TRBJ2-1,CAWTSYSYNEQFF,TGTGCCTGGACCTCCTATTCCTACAATGAGCAGTTCTTC
TRBV9,-,TRBD2,TRBJ2-1,CASSVGLADYNEQFF,TGTGCCAGCAGCGTAGGGCTAGCGGACTACAATGAGCAGTTCTTC
TRBV19,few,-,TRBJ1-5,CASSSGAAQPQHF,TGTGCCAGTAGCTCGGGGGCGGCTCAGCCCCAGCATTTT
TRBV4-2,-,-,TRBJ2-7,CASSQPAYEQYF,TGTGCCAGCAGCCAACCGGCCTACGAGCAGTACTTC
TRBV19,-,TRBD2,TRBJ2-3,CASSMRTRITDTQYF,TGTGCCAGTAGTATGCGGACTAGGATCACAGATACGCAGTATTTT
TRBV15,-,-,TRBJ1-4,CATSRLMGGLREKLFF,TGTGCCACCAGCAGACTCATGGGGGGTCTGCGGGAAAAACTGTTTTTT
TRBV28,-,-,TRBJ2-7,CASSRADTYEQYF,TGTGCCAGCAGCCGGGCAGATACCTACGAGCAGTACTTC
TRBV5-6,-,-,TRBJ2-7,CASSYPASSSYEQYF,TGTGCCAGCAGCTACCCGGCTAGTAGCTCCTACGAGCAGTACTTC
TRBV7-9,-,TRBD1,TRBJ2-1,CASSLTGTGVEQFF,TGTGCCAGCAGCTTAACCGGGACAGGGGTTGAGCAGTTCTTC
TRBV5-4,-,-,TRBJ2-3,CASSSDADTQYF,TGTGCCAGCAGCTCCGACGCAGATACGCAGTATTTT
TRBV5-6,-,TRBD2,TRBJ2-1,CASSPSGRGYNEQFF,TGTGCCAGCAGCCCTAGCGGGAGGGGCTACAATGAGCAGTTCTTC
TRBV7-9,-,-,TRBJ2-5,CASSFHSSYQETQYF,TGTGCCAGCAGCTTCCACTCTTCGTACCAAGAGACCCAGTACTTC
TRBV27,-,-,TRBJ1-2,CASSFGQGLGYTF,TGTGCCAGCAGTTTCGGTCAGGGCTTGGGCTACACCTTC
TRBV4-2,-,-,TRBJ2-6,CASSQDAASGANVLTF,TGTGCCAGCAGCCAAGATGCAGCCTCTGGGGCCAACGTCCTGACTTTC
TRBV11-1,-,-,TRBJ2-1,CASSQPRTRSYNEQFF,TGTGCCAGCAGTCAACCTCGGACTCGCTCCTACAATGAGCAGTTCTTC
TRBV20-1,-,-,TRBJ1-2,CSASHNGYTF,TGCAGTGCTAGTCATAATGGCTACACCTTC
TRBV30,once,-,TRBJ2-3,CAWSVERVGTDTQYF,TGTGCCTGGAGTGTAGAGAGGGTTGGCACAGATACGCAGTATTTT
TRBV4-1,-,-,TRBJ2-7,CASSQEFYHSYEQYF,TGCGCCAGCAGCCAAGAATTCTACCACTCCTACGAGCAGTACTTC
TRBV10-1,-,TRBD1,TRBJ1-2,CARTGGGDGGYTF,TGCGCCAGGACAGGGGGCGGAGACGGTGGCTACACCTTC
TRBV7-2,-,-,TRBJ2-7,CASSEGYRGGSYEQYF,TGTGCCAGCAGCGAGGGCTACAGGGGGGGGTCCTACGAGCAGTACTTC